The 14 T cell receptor beta chains in this list originate from one sample, sequenced in a study of immune aging and cytomegalovirus after organ transplant. Libraries came from microwell single-cell capture using BD Rhapsody targeted mRNA and AbSeq reagents. TCRdb re-called the single-cell sequencing reads with MiXCR, one entry per CDR3 protein. The table lists roughly 20,000 distinct CDR3 sequences, 36% of them singletons. No antigen has been identified for these receptors. Time point indicated: five sample-tagged time points from pre-transplant (day -1) to day 368 post-transplant, pooled. The sample consisted of CMV peptide-activated CD4+ and CD8+ T cells sorted from blood, taken at five time points, pooled. Regarding subset: sorted CD8+CD137+ and CD4+CD154+ T cells after around 12 h CMV IE-1 peptide stimulation. The receptor source for this set is a female donor who had a heart transplant and CMV viremia.

This clonotype was observed a handful of times. The chain couples TRBV20-1 to TRBJ1-2; the D gene is possibly TRBD1 (6 bases). The V gene lost 1 base and the J gene lost 7 bases, with 10 bases spanning the gap. The CDR3 is made up of 12 amino acids. Germline V CDR1 and CDR2: DFQATT, SNEGSKA (reference sequence). The DNA of the CDR3 is TGCAGTGCTAGAGTACAGGGCAGTGGCTACACCTTC. It specifies CSARVQGSGYTF.

The V call is TRBV5-4, the J call TRBJ2-3; 9 bases map to TRBD2. After removal of 3 bases from V and 5 bases from J, the junction contained 4 bases not matched to a gene. Germline-derived CDR1 and CDR2 are SGHNT and YYREEE (reference sequence). The CDR3 contains 14 residues. The CDR3 DNA follows: TGTGCCAGCAGCTCCAGCGGGAGGCAAGATACGCAGTATTTT. Amino acids: CASSSSGRQDTQYF.

The gene calls are TRBV9 and TRBJ2-1; the D call may be TRBD1 or TRBD2 (5 bases each). This CDR3 is built from 13 residues. The V and J ends lost 7 bases and 2 bases respectively, with 10 bases between them. CDR1 SGDLS and CDR2 YYNGEE come from the germline V gene. In nucleotides, the CDR3 is TGTGCCAGCGGGGGAGTACCCTACAATGAGCAGTTCTTC. This encodes CASGGVPYNEQFF.

This clonotype was counted a few times. The rearrangement uses TRBV7-9 and TRBJ1-4; TRBD1 agrees at 9 bases. The V gene end was trimmed by 5 bases and the J gene end by 3 bases; junction bases not matched to a gene: 7. The CDR3 spans 16 residues. The germline V gene has CDR1 SEHNR and CDR2 FQNEAQ (reference sequence). CDR3 protein: CASSATGGYANEKLFF. DNA of the CDR3: TGTGCCAGCAGCGCAACAGGGGGCTATGCTAATGAAAAACTGTTTTTT.

This clonotype was picked up one time. The V and J genes are TRBV20-1 and TRBJ2-3, with TRBD1 matching 9 bases. This CDR3 has 16 amino acids. After removal of 3 bases from V and 6 bases from J, the junction contained 13 bases not matched to a gene. Per the germline V gene, CDR1 is DFQATT and CDR2 is SNEGSKA (reference sequence). The CDR3 DNA reads as TGCAGTGCTAGGGGTTGGGGGGACAGGGTTTACGATACGCAGTATTTT. It encodes CSARGWGDRVYDTQYF.

The V and J genes are TRBV5-8 and TRBJ1-5; 8 nucleotides agree with TRBD1. Germline CDR1 reads SGHTS; CDR2 reads YDEGEE. The V and J ends lost 3 bases and 5 bases, in that order; junction bases with no gene match: 4. This CDR3 has 14 residues. CDR3 sequence reads: CASSSGQGHQPQHF. CDR3 DNA sequence: TGTGCCAGCAGCTCCGGACAGGGTCATCAGCCCCAGCATTTT.

This clonotype has ten or more counts. This clone may be a read error of a much larger clone one base away. This chain joins TRBV27 and TRBJ2-7; 7 nucleotides match TRBD1. Germline lookup yields CDR1 MNHEY and CDR2 SMNVEV (reference sequence). J was trimmed by 6 bases and V by 11 bases; bases with no gene match: 7. The CDR3 spans 11 residues. The CDR3 sequence is CAGTSGGEQYF. CDR3 coding DNA: TGTGCCGGCACATCAGGGGGCGAGCAGTACTTC.

This clonotype was observed a handful of times. This rearrangement joins TRBV30 to TRBJ1-1; D remains unclear. V was pared by 4 bases and J by 1 base, with 10 bases between. Germline assignment: CDR1 GTSNPN and CDR2 SVGIG (reference sequence). CDR3 length: 13 residues. CDR3 bases: TGTGCCTGGAAGGACCAGCCGAACACTGAAGCTTTCTTT. This gives the protein CAWKDQPNTEAFF.

The genes are TRBV28 and TRBJ2-6; maybe TRBD1 (5 bases). V was shortened by 8 bases and J by 2 bases, with 16 bases between the two germline ends. The CDR3 has 16 amino acids. The germline V gene encodes CDR1 MDHEN and CDR2 SYDVKM. CDR3 coding DNA: TGTGCCAGCGGAACCATCCGGACAACTGGGGCCAACGTCCTGACTTTC. As protein: CASGTIRTTGANVLTF.

This clonotype was seen at least ten times. Just one base apart from a much larger clone, this may be a read error. The V and J genes are TRBV20-1 and TRBJ2-7; 10 bases are shared with TRBD2. The J segment lost 9 bases and the V segment lost 3 bases, leaving 8 bases of the junction unmatched. The V gene's germline CDR1 is DFQATT and CDR2 SNEGSKA (reference sequence). The CDR3 loop spans 13 amino acids. CDR3 nucleotide sequence: TGCAGTGCTAGTGGGCTAGCGGGAGACGGGCAGTACTTC. This sequence encodes CSASGLAGDGQYF.

This clonotype was recorded at least ten times. J is TRBJ2-5 and V is TRBV5-1, with a possible D match to TRBD2 (5 bases). The germline V gene has CDR1 SGHRS and CDR2 YFSETQ. The V end lost 6 bases, the J end lost 5 bases, and 14 bases lay between the germline ends. This CDR3 contains 13 residues. CDR3 residues: CASNEGNRETQYF. In nucleotides, the CDR3 is TGCGCCAGCAATGAGGGAAATAGGGAGACCCAGTACTTC.

The rearrangement links TRBV2 to TRBJ1-1; D call uncertain. V shed 1 base and J shed 1 base, with 7 bases lying between them. The CDR3 loop spans 14 amino acids. Germline values: CDR1 SNHLY, CDR2 FYNNEI. In DNA, the CDR3 is TGTGCCAGCAGTGAAGGCAACAGGAACACTGAAGCTTTCTTT. Amino acid sequence: CASSEGNRNTEAFF.

This clonotype showed up just a few times. This chain uses TRBV18 with TRBJ2-7; 13 bases agree with TRBD2. The CDR3 loop spans 16 amino acids. Germline trimming cut 3 bases from V and 2 bases from J; bases unmatched to any gene: 4. Germline V gene sequence: CDR1 KGHSH, CDR2 LQKENI. CDR3 sequence: CASSPMTSGGTYEQYF. DNA of the CDR3: TGTGCCAGCTCACCGATGACTAGCGGGGGGACCTACGAGCAGTACTTC.

By share of the sample, this clonotype is medium-sized (0.01 to 0.1%). The gene calls are TRBV3-1 and TRBJ2-6; D is unclear. This CDR3 has 16 amino acids. The germline V gene has CDR1 LGHDT and CDR2 YNNKEL (reference sequence). Trimming removed 3 bases from V and 0 bases from J, with 9 bases in between. In nucleotides, the CDR3 is TGTGCCAGCAGCCACGGAACCTACTCTGGGGCCAACGTCCTGACTTTC. Translating gives CASSHGTYSGANVLTF.